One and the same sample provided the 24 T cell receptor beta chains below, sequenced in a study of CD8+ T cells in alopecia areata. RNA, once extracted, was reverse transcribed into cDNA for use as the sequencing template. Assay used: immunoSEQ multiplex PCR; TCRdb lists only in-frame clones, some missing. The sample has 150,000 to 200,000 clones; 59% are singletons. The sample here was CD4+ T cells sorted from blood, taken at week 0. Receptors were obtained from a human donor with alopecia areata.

CDR3 amino acids: CSVFTKTRYGYTF. Written as DNA, the CDR3 is TGCAGCGTTTTTACAAAAACAAGATATGGCTACACCTTC. The chain is built from TRBV29-1 and TRBJ1-2; D not certain. V was pared by 5 bases and J by 5 bases, with 15 bases between. Germline V CDR1 and CDR2: SQVTM, ANQGSEA. The CDR3 length is 13 residues.

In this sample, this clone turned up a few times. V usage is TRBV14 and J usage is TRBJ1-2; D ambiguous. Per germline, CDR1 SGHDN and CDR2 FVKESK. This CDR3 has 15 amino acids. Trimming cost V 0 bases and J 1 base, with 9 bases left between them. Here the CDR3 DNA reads TGTGCCAGCAGCCAAGACAGATACCGTAACTATGGCTACACCTTC. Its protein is CASSQDRYRNYGYTF.

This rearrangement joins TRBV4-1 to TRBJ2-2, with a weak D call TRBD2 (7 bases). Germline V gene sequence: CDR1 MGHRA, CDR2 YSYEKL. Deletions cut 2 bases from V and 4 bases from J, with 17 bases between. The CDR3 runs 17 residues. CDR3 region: CASSQKLGGRGTGELFF. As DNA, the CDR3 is TGCGCCAGCAGCCAAAAACTCGGGGGGCGTGGCACCGGGGAGCTGTTTTTT.

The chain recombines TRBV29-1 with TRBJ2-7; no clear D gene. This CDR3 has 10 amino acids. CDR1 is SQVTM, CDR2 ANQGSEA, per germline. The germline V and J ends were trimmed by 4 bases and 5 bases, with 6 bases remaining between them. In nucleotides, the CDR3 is TGCAGCGTTGTAGGTAACGAGCAGTACTTC. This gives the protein CSVVGNEQYF.

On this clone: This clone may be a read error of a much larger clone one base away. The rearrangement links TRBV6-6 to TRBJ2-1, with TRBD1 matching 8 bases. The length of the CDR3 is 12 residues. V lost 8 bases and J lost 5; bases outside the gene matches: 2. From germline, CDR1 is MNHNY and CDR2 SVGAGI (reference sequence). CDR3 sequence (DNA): TGTGCCAGCCGGACAGGGAACAATGAGCAGTTCTTC. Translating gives CASRTGNNEQFF.

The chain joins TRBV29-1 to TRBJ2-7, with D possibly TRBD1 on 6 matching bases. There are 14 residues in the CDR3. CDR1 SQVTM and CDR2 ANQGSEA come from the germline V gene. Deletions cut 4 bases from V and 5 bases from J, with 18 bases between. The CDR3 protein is CSVAWTAKENEQYF. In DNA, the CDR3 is TGCAGCGTTGCCTGGACAGCAAAAGAGAACGAGCAGTACTTC.

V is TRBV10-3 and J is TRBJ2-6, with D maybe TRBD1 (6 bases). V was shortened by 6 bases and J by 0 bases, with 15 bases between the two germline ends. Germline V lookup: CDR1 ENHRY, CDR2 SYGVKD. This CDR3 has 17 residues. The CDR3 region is CAISPGTPTSGANVLTF. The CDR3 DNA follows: TGTGCCATCAGCCCCGGGACACCCACCTCTGGGGCCAACGTCCTGACTTTC.

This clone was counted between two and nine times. The CDR3 DNA reads TGTGCCAGCTCGGCCGGCGCTGGGAGAGAGACCCAGTACTTC. This codes for CASSAGAGRETQYF. The chain uses TRBV18 and TRBJ2-5, with TRBD2 as a possible D gene (5 bases). The CDR3 is 14 amino acids. Trimming pared 6 bases from V and 4 bases from J, leaving 15 bases between. Germline loops: CDR1 KGHSH, CDR2 LQKENI.

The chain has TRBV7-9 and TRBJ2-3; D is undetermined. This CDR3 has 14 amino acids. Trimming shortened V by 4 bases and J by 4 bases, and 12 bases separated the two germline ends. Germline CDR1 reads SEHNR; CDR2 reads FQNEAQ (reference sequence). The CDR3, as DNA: TGTGCCAGCAGCTCCCTAAGTGCAGCAGATACGCAGTATTTT. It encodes CASSSLSAADTQYF.

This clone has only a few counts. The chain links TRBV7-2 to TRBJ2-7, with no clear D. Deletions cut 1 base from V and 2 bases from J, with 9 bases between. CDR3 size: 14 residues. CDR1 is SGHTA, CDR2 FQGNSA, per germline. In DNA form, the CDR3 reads TGTGCCAGCAGCTTAGTCCCAGGTCCCTACGAGCAGTACTTC. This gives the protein CASSLVPGPYEQYF.

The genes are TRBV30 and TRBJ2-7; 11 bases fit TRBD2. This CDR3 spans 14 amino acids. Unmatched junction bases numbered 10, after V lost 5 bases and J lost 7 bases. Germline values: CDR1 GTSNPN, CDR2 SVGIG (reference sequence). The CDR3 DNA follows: TGTGCCTGGTCACAGGGACTAGCGGTTTGGGAGCAGTACTTC. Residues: CAWSQGLAVWEQYF. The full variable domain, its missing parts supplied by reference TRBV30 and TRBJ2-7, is SQTIHQWPATLVQPVGSPLSLECTVEGTSNPNLYWYRQAAGRGLQLLFYSVGIGQISSEVPQNLSASRPQDRQFILSSKKLLLSDSGFYLCAWSQGLAVWEQYFGPGTRLTVT.

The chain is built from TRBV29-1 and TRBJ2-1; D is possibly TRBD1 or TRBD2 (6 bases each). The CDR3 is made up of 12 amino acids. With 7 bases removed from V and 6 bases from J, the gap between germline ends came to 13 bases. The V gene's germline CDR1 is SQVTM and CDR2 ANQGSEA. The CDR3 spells CSGGGGTNEQFF. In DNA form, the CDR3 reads TGCAGCGGTGGAGGGGGAACCAATGAGCAGTTCTTC.

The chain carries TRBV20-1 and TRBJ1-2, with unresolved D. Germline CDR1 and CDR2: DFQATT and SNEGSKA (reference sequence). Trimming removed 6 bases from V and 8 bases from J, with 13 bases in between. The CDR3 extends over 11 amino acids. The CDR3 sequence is CSASLDGGYTF. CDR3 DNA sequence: TGCAGTGCCTCCCTGGACGGAGGCTACACCTTC.

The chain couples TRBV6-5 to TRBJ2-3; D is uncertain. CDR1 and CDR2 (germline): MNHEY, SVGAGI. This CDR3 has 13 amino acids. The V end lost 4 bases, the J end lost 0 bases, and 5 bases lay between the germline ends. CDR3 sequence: CASSSISTDTQYF. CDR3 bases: TGTGCCAGCAGTTCCATCAGCACAGATACGCAGTATTTT.

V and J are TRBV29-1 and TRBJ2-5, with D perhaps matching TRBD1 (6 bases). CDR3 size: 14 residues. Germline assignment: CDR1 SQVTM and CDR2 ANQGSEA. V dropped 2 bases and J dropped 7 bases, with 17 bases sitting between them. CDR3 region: CSVEMTGGSGTQYF. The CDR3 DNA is TGCAGCGTTGAAATGACAGGAGGATCGGGGACCCAGTACTTC.

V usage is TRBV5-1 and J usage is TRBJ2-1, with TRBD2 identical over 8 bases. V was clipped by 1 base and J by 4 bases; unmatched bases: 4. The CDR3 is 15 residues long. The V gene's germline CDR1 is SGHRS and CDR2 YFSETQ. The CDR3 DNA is TGCGCCAGCAGCTTGAATAGCGGGGCGTACAATGAGCAGTTCTTC. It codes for CASSLNSGAYNEQFF.

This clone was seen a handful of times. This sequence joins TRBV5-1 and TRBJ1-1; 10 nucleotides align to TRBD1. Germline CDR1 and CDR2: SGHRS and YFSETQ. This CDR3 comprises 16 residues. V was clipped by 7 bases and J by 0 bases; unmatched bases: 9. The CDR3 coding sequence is TGCGCCAGCCACCCCTTGGGACAGGGGTTGAACACTGAAGCTTTCTTT. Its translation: CASHPLGQGLNTEAFF.

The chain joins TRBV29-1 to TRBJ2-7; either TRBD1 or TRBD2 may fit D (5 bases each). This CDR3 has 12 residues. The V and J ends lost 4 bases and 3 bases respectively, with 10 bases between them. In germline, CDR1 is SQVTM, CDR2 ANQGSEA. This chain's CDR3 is CSVGRDGYEQYF. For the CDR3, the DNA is TGCAGCGTTGGAAGGGACGGCTACGAGCAGTACTTC.

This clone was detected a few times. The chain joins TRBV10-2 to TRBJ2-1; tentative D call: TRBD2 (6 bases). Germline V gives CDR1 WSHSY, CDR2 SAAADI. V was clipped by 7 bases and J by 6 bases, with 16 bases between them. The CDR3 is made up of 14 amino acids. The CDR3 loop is CASKLAGDPNEQFF. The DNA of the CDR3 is TGCGCCAGCAAACTAGCTGGTGACCCCAATGAGCAGTTCTTC.

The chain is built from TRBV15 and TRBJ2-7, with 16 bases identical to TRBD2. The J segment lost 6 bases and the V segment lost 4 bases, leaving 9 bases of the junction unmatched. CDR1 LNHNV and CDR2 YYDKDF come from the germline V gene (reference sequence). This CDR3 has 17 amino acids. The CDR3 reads CATSMGLAGGPGREQYF. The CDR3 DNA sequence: TGTGCCACCAGCATGGGACTAGCGGGGGGGCCTGGTCGCGAGCAGTACTTC.

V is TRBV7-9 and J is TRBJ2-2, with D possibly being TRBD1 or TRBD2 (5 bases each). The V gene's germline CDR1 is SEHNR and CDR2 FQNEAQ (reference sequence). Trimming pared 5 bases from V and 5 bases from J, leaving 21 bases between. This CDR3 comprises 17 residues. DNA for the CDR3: TGTGCCAGCAGCCCCCAGAGGGGTAACGAAAGGACCGGGGAGCTGTTTTTT. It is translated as CASSPQRGNERTGELFF. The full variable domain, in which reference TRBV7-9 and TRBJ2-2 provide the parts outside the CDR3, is DTGVSQNPRHKITKRGQNVTFRCDPISEHNRLYWYRQTLGQGPEFLTYFQNEAQLEKSRLLSDRFSAERPKGSFSTLEIQRTEQGDSAMYLCASSPQRGNERTGELFFGEGSRLTVL.

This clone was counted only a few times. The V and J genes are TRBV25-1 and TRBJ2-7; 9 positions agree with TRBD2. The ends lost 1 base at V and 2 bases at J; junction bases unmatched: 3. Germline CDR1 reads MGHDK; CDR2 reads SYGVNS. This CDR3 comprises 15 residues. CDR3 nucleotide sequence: TGTGCCAGCAGTGAATTTAAGCGGGGGGCCTACGAGCAGTACTTC. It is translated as CASSEFKRGAYEQYF.

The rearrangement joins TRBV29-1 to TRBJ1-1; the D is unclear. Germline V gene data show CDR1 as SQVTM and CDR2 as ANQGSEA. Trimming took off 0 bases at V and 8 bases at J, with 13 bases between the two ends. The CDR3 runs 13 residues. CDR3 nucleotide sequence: TGCAGCGTTGAAGATGTTTCGGCGGGAGAAGCTTTCTTT. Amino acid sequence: CSVEDVSAGEAFF.

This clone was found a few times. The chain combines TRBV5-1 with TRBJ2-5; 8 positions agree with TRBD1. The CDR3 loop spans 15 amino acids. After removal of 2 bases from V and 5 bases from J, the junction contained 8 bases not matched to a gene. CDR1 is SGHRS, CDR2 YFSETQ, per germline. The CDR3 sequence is CASSLQGGEAETQYF. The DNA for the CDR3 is TGCGCCAGCAGCTTACAGGGGGGAGAAGCGGAGACCCAGTACTTC.